The present TCR beta chain was sequenced within a study of T cell repertoires in cytomegalovirus infection. Across the whole study: Matching HLA type, along with CMV infection, was indicated by public TCR beta signatures.

A remark on this clonotype: As yet, its antigen is unknown.

TCRdb fed the reads into MiXCR, producing one record per CDR3 protein. The sample lists approximately 200,000 distinct CDR3 sequences, roughly 27% occurring once. This CDR3 region has 15 residues. Germline loops: CDR1 MGHDK, CDR2 SYGVNS. Trimming removed 8 bases from V and 0 bases from J, with 15 bases in between. Findings and limits, study-wide: In two of eight donors, the top clonotype was HLA-C-restricted CMV-specific.

Sequenced: PBMCs. The rearrangement links TRBV25-1 to TRBJ2-3, with D unclear. The TCR sequence derives from a human donor in good health (CMV status not recorded). Some clones in this sample may be carry-over from other donors' samples. The chain's CDR3 is CASGSASSSTDTQYF. In nucleotides, the CDR3 is TGTGCCAGCGGTTCGGCGTCGTCTAGCACAGATACGCAGTATTTT.